This TCR beta chain was captured in a study of cytomegalovirus exposure and HLA in healthy donors. Findings of the study overall: Prior analysis indicated that the majority of TCR beta V segments exhibited productivity approximately 87% or approximately 30% of the time.

This clone was detected once. Its cognate antigen is unknown. Vbeta (60) and Jbeta (13) primers were used in the PCR. Only in-frame clones appear in the TCRdb table, and some are missing; sequencing was by immunoSEQ multiplex PCR. The table has about 110,000 clones, 69% seen once. Germline-derived CDR1 and CDR2 are MDHEN and SYDVKM. CDR3 length equals 16 residues. The V and J genes are TRBV28 and TRBJ2-5; 9 nucleotides agree with TRBD2. The J call may be wrong; the DNA end is better matched by TRBJ2-7. The sequence was obtained from a man younger than 40 in good health and CMV-seronegative. The sample taken for sequencing was PBMCs. CDR3 nucleotide sequence: TGTGCCAGCAGTTCCACCGGACTAGCGTCTCCCTACGAGCAGTACTTC. Its translation: CASSSTGLASPYEQYF.